The 3 T cell receptor beta chains in this list originate from one sample, sequenced in a study of blood T cell repertoires in COVID-19. Libraries were prepared by immunoSEQ multiplex PCR; TCRdb keeps only in-frame clonotypes and omits some of them. This table has under 200,000 clones, about four fifths appearing once. The sequenced material came from peripheral blood. Every receptor here comes from a young man with active or convalescent COVID-19.

The CDR3 nucleotides are TGTGCCAGCAGCCAGGGAGTTGGGCGGCTGAACACCGGGGAGCTGTTTTTT. Its translation: CASSQGVGRLNTGELFF. The chain recombines TRBV7-8 with TRBJ2-2; D is perhaps TRBD1 or TRBD2 (5 bases each). This CDR3 region has 17 residues. The germline gives CDR1 SGHVS, CDR2 FQNEAQ. Trimming cost V 5 bases and J 1 base, with 17 bases left between them. Together with reference TRBV7-8 and TRBJ2-2, the CDR3 gives the full variable domain: GAGVSQSPRYKVAKRGQDVALRCDPISGHVSLFWYQQALGQGPEFLTYFQNEAQLDKSGLPSDRFFAERPEGSVSTLKIQRTQQEDSAVYLCASSQGVGRLNTGELFFGEGSRLTVL.

A note on this clone: Other DNA sequences from this sample encode an identical CDR3 as well. V usage is TRBV9 and J usage is TRBJ2-5; tentatively, D is TRBD1 (5 bases). V lost 0 bases, J lost 0 bases, and 6 bases lay in between. The CDR3 consists of 14 residues. The germline gives CDR1 SGDLS, CDR2 YYNGEE. In DNA form, the CDR3 reads TGTGCCAGCAGCGTAGGGACAAACCAAGAGACCCAGTACTTC. Translated: CASSVGTNQETQYF.

The chain is built from TRBV6-1 and TRBJ1-5; no firm D call. The CDR3 totals 17 residues. V was clipped by 4 bases and J by 2 bases, with 18 bases between them. Germline lookup yields CDR1 MNHNS and CDR2 SASEGT. CDR3 nucleotide sequence: TGTGCCAGCAGTGCTGCTAGGAACCCGGCCGGCAATCAGCCCCAGCATTTT. Its translation: CASSAARNPAGNQPQHF.